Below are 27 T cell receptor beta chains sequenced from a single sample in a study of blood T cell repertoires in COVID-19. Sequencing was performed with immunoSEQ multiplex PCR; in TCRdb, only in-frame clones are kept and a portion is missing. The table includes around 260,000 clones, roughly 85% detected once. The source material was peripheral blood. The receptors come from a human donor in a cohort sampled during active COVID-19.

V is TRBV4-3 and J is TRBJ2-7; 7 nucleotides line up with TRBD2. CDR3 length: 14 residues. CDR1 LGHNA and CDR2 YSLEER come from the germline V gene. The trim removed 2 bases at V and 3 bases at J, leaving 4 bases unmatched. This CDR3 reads CASSQSSSGYEQYF. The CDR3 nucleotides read TGCGCCAGCAGCCAAAGTTCTAGCGGCTACGAGCAGTACTTC.

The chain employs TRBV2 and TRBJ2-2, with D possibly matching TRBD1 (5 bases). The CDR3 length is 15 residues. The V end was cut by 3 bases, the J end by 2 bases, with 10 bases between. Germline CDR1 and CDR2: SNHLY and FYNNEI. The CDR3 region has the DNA TGTGCCAGCAGTGAGCAAGACAGAAACACCGGGGAGCTGTTTTTT. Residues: CASSEQDRNTGELFF.

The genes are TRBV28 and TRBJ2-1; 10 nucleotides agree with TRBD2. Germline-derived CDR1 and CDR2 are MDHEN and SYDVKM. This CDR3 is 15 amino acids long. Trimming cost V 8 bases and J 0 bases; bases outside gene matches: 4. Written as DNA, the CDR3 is TGTGCCAGCCTCTCTAGCGGGAGCTCCTACAATGAGCAGTTCTTC. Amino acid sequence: CASLSSGSSYNEQFF.

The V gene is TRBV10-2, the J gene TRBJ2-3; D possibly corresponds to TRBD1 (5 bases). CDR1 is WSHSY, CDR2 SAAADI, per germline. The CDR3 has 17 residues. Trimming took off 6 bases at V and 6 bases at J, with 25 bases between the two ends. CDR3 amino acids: CASSDSGGASYLDTQYF. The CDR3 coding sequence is TGCGCCAGCAGCGACTCTGGTGGGGCGTCATATTTGGATACGCAGTATTTT.

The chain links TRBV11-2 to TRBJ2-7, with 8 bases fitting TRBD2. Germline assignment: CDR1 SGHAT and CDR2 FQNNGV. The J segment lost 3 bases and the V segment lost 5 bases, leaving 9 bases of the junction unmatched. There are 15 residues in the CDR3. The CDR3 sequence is CASSPGAGVLYEQYF. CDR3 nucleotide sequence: TGTGCCAGCAGCCCCGGAGCGGGAGTTCTCTACGAGCAGTACTTC.

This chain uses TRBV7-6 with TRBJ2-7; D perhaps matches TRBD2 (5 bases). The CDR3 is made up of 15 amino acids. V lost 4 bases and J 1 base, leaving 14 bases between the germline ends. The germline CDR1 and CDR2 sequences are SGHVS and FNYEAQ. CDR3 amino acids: CASSSSTGLSYEQYF. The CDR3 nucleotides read TGTGCCAGCAGCTCGTCGACTGGACTTTCCTACGAGCAGTACTTC.

The CDR3 DNA reads TGTGCCAGTAGTATAGATACCCGCCGCGCGGCGAACACTGAAGCTTTCTTT. Translation gives CASSIDTRRAANTEAFF. The rearrangement joins TRBV19 to TRBJ1-1; no firm D call. Germline loops: CDR1 LNHDA, CDR2 SQIVND (reference sequence). CDR3 size: 17 residues. With 0 bases removed from V and 1 base from J, the gap between germline ends came to 15 bases.

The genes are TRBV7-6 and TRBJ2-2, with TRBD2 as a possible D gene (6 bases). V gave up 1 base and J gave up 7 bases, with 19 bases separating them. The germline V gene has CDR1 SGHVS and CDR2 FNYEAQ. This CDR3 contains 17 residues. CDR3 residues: CASSLELGRTGRGELFF. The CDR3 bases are TGTGCCAGCAGCTTAGAGTTGGGGAGGACGGGACGCGGGGAGCTGTTTTTT.

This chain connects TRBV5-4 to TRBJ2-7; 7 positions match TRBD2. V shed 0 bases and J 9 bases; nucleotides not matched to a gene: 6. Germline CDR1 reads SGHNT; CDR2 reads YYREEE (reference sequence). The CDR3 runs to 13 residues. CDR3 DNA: TGTGCCAGCAGCTTGGGGGGGGGTACCGGGCAGTACTTC. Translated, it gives CASSLGGGTGQYF.

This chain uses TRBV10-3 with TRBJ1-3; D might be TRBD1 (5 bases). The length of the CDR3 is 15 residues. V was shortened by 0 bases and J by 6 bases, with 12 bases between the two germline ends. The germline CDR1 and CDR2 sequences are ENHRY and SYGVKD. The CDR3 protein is CAISESGLWENTIYF. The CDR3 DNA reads TGTGCCATCAGTGAGTCGGGACTTTGGGAAAACACCATATATTTT.

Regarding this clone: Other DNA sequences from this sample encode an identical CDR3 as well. CDR3 DNA sequence: TGTGCCAGCAGCTCGAGCTCCTATAATTCACCCCTCCACTTT. Protein sequence: CASSSSSYNSPLHF. This chain joins TRBV7-2 and TRBJ1-6; D unresolved. With 4 bases removed from V and 0 bases from J, the gap between germline ends came to 4 bases. CDR1 is SGHTA and CDR2 is FQGNSA in the germline V gene. The CDR3 spans 14 residues.

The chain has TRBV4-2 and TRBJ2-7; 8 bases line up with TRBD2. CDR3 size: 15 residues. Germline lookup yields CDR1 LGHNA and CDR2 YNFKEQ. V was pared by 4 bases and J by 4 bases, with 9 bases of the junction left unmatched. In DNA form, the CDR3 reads TGTGCCAGCAGCCGGGAATCCCTAGCGGGTTACGAGCAGTACTTC. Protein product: CASSRESLAGYEQYF.

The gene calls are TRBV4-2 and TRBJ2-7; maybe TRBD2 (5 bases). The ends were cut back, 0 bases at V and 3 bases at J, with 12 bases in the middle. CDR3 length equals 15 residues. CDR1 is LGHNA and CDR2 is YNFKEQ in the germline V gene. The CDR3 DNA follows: TGTGCCAGCAGCCAAGATCACGGGGTTTACTACGAGCAGTACTTC. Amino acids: CASSQDHGVYYEQYF.

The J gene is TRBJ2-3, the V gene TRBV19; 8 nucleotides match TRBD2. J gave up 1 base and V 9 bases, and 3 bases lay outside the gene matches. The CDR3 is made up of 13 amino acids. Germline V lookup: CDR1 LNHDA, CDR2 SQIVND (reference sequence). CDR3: CASTSGRTDTQYF. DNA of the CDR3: TGTGCCAGCACTAGCGGACGCACAGATACGCAGTATTTT.

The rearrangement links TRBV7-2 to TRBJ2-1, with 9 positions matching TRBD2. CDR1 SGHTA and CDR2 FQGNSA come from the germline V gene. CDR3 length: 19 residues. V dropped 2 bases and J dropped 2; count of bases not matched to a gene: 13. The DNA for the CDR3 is TGTGCCAGCAGCTTAAGGATGGCGGGAGGGGCGGGCACCTACAATGAGCAGTTCTTC. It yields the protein CASSLRMAGGAGTYNEQFF. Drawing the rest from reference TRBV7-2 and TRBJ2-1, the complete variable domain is GAGVSQSPSNKVTEKGKDVELRCDPISGHTALYWYRQSLGQGLEFLIYFQGNSAPDKSGLPSDRFSAERTGGSVSTLTIQRTQQEDSAVYLCASSLRMAGGAGTYNEQFFGPGTRLTVL.

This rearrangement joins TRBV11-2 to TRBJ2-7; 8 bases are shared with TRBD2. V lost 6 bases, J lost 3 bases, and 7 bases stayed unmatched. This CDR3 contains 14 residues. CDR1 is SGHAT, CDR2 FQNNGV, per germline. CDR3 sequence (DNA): TGTGCCAGCAGGGCCGGGACTAGGTACTACGAGCAGTACTTC. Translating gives CASRAGTRYYEQYF.

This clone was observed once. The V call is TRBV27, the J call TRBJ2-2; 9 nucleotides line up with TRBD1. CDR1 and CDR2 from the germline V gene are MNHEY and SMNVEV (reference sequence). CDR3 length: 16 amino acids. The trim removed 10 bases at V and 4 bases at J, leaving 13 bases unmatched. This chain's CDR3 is CATRGQGSWGTGELFF. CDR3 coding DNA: TGTGCCACCAGGGGACAGGGAAGTTGGGGCACCGGGGAGCTGTTTTTT.

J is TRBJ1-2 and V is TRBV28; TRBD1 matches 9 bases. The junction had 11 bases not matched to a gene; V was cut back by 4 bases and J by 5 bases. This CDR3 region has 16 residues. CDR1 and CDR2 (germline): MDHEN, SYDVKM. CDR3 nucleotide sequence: TGTGCCAGCAGTTCTGGACAGGGGAATTTGGAGTATGGCTACACCTTC. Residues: CASSSGQGNLEYGYTF.

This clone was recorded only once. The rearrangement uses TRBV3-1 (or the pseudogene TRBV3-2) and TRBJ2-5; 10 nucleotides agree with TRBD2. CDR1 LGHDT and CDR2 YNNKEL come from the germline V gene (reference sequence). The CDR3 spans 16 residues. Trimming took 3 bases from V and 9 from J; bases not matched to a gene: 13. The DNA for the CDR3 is TGTGCCAGCAGCCAGGGAGCGGGAGGGGCTCGGGGGGCCCAGTACTTC. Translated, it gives CASSQGAGGARGAQYF.

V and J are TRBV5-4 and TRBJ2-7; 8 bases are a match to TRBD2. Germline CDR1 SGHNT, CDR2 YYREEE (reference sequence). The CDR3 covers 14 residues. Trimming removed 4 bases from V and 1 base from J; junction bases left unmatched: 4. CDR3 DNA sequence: TGTGCCAGCAGCCGGGGACTAGGTTCCTACGAGCAGTACTTC. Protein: CASSRGLGSYEQYF. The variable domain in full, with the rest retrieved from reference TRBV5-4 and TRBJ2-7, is ETGVTQSPTHLIKTRGQQVTLRCSSQSGHNTVSWYQQALGQGPQFIFQYYREEENGRGNFPPRFSGLQFPNYSSELNVNALELDDSALYLCASSRGLGSYEQYFGPGTRLTVT.

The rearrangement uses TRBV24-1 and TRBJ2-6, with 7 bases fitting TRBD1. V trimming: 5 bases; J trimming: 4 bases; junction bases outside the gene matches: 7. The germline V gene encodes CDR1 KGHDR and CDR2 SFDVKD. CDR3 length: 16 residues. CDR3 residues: CATSAQDRTGANVLTF. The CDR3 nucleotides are TGTGCCACCAGTGCCCAGGACAGGACCGGGGCCAACGTCCTGACTTTC.

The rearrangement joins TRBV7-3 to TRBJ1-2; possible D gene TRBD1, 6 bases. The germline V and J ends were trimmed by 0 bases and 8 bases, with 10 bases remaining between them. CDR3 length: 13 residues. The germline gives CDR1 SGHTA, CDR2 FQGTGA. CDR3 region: CASSLTGGQGYTF. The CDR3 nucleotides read TGTGCCAGCAGCTTAACTGGGGGCCAGGGCTACACCTTC.

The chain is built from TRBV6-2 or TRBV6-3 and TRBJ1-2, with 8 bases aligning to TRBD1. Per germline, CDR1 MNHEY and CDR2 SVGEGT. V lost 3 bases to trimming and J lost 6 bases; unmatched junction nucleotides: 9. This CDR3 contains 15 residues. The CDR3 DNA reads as TGTGCCAGCAGTTATCGGACAGGGAGAGTGAATGGCTACACCTTC. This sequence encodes CASSYRTGRVNGYTF.

The chain's CDR3 is CASSPASDYGYTF. The CDR3, as DNA: TGTGCCAGCAGCCCGGCAAGCGACTATGGCTACACCTTC. The J gene is TRBJ1-2, the V gene TRBV5-5, with D unclear. The CDR3 totals 13 residues. Germline V gene data show CDR1 as SGHKS and CDR2 as YYEKEE (reference sequence). V lost 4 bases, J lost 3 bases, and 10 bases lay in between.

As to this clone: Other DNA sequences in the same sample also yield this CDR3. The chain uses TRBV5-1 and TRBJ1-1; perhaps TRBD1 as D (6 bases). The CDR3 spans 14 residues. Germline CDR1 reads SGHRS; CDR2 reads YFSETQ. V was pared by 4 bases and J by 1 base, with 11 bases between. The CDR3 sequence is CASSLDSSNTEAFF. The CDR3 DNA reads TGCGCCAGCAGCCTGGACAGCTCGAACACTGAAGCTTTCTTT.

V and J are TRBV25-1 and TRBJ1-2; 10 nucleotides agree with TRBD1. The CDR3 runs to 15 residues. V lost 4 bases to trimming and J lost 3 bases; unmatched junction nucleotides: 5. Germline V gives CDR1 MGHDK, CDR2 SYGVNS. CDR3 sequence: CASSAGQGIHYGYTF. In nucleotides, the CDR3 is TGTGCCAGCAGTGCGGGACAGGGGATACACTATGGCTACACCTTC.

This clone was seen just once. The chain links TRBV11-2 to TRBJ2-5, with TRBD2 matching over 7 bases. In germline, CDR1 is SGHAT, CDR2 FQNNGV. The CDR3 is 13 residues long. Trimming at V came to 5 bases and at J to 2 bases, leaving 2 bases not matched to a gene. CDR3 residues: CASSPGLQETQYF. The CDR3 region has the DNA TGTGCCAGCAGCCCGGGACTACAAGAGACCCAGTACTTC.